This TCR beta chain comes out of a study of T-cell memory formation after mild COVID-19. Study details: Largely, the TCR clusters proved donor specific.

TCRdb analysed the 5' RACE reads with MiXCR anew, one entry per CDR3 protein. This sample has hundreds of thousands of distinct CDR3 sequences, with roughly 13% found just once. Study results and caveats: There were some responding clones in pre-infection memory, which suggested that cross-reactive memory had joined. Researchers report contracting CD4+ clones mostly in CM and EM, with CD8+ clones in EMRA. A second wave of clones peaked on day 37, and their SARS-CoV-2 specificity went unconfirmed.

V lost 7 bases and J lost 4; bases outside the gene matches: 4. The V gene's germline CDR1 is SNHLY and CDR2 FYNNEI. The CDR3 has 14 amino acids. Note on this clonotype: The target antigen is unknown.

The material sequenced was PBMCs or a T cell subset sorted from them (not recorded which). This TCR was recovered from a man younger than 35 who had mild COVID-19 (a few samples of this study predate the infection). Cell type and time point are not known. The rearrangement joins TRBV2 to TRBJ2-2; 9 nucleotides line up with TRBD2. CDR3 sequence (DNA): TGTGCCAGCAACCAAGCGGGGGGCACCGGGGAGCTGTTTTTT. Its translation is CASNQAGGTGELFF.